These 4 T cell receptor beta chains came from one sample sequenced in a study of CD8 T cells in Susac syndrome. Random hexamers served to reverse transcribe about 0.45 to 1 ug RNA. TCRdb fed the immunoSEQ multiplex PCR reads into MiXCR, producing one record per CDR3 protein. This table holds about 23,000 distinct CDR3 sequences, just under 95% found once. The sample comprised CD8+ T cells from PBMCs. Receptors originate from a human donor with Susac syndrome.

The rearrangement joins TRBV20-1 to TRBJ2-1; D unclear. Germline V gene lookup returns CDR1 DFQATT and CDR2 SNEGSKA (reference sequence). V lost 0 bases and J 3 bases, leaving 12 bases between the germline ends. The CDR3 has 15 amino acids. The CDR3 loop reads CSARDFQMGYNEQFF. DNA of the CDR3: TGCAGTGCTAGAGATTTCCAAATGGGCTACAATGAGCAGTTCTTC.

The chain uses TRBV30 and TRBJ1-2; no clear D gene. The germline V gene has CDR1 GTSNPN and CDR2 SVGIG (reference sequence). Trimming stripped 2 bases from V and 3 bases from J, with 10 bases between. The CDR3 covers 13 residues. The CDR3 DNA follows: TGTGCCTGGAGTTTGGGAGAAGACTATGGCTACACCTTC. It encodes CAWSLGEDYGYTF.

The chain has TRBV20-1 and TRBJ2-2; D is perhaps TRBD2 (8 bases). CDR3 length: 15 amino acids. Germline V lookup: CDR1 DFQATT, CDR2 SNEGSKA (reference sequence). V lost 1 base and J 3 bases, leaving 12 bases between the germline ends. The CDR3 loop is CSARVAGTDTGELFF. The CDR3, as DNA: TGCAGTGCTAGAGTAGCGGGGACAGACACCGGGGAGCTGTTTTTT.

This clonotype was observed a single time. The chain is built from TRBV6-2 or TRBV6-3 and TRBJ1-1; TRBD1 matches at 9 bases. Germline CDR1 MNHEY, CDR2 SVGEGT. This CDR3 region has 17 residues. After removal of 6 bases from V and 0 bases from J, the junction contained 11 bases not matched to a gene. CDR3 in amino acids: CASRTGTGRRMNTEAFF. DNA for the CDR3: TGTGCCAGCAGGACAGGGACAGGGCGGCGGATGAACACTGAAGCTTTCTTT.